This T cell receptor (beta chain) emerged from a study of CD8+CD57+ T cells in acquired aplastic anemia. Study in general: Recorded DNA amounts for sorted CD4+ and CD8+ cells had an average of about 3 ug.

Study results and caveats: It was found that more than 25 CD8+ CDR3 sequences were shared between patients and controls.

Researchers used genomic DNA as the template to profile TCR beta VDJ and CDR3. TCRdb independently ran MiXCR on the reads; one entry per CDR3 protein. The repertoire holds approximately 270,000 distinct CDR3 sequences, with around 60% as singletons. V shed 1 base and J shed 4 bases, with 13 bases lying between them. The V gene's germline CDR1 is SGHTA and CDR2 FQGNSA. The length of the CDR3 is 15 residues. There are many counts of this clonotype. What it binds is not known. This sequence was found in a human donor with severe aplastic anemia or a healthy control (not recorded which). The genes are TRBV7-2 and TRBJ1-2; D ambiguous. The material sequenced was sorted CD4+, CD8+, or CD8+CD57+ T cells (not recorded which) from PBMCs. The CDR3 DNA sequence: TGTGCCAGCAGCTTAGTCGCAGGAAACGGCTATGGCTACACCTTC. Amino acids: CASSLVAGNGYGYTF.